The T cell receptor (beta chain) described here comes from a study of spatial heterogeneity in lung cancer. Study-level results: How many expanded intratumoral alpha and beta TCRs were present tracked the tumor mutation count, which was a count of nonsynonymous mutations.

This sample's time point: sample taken at primary tumor resection. Unsorted samples of tumor, nontumor lung or frozen PBMC had their whole RNA sequenced. This clonotype turned up a few times. The antigen remains unidentified. This beta chain turned up in a library designed for alpha chains; as an off-target read, its abundance says little. V was shortened by 6 bases and J by 2 bases, with 16 bases between the two germline ends. CDR3 length equals 15 residues. In the library, each TCR cDNA molecule bore its own unique molecular identifier. TCRdb passed the 5' RACE reads through MiXCR, listing each CDR3 protein once. The sample shows about 4,000 distinct CDR3 sequences, approximately 9.8% of them seen only once.

The sequenced sample was lung tumor tissue, obtained at surgery. The V call is TRBV12-3 or TRBV12-4, the J call TRBJ1-2; TRBD1 is a possible D gene (5 bases). This clonotype was obtained from a male donor with early-stage non-small cell lung cancer. The CDR3 region is CASRRTGGANYGYTF. The CDR3 bases are TGTGCCAGCAGGCGCACCGGGGGAGCGAACTATGGCTACACCTTC.